This T cell receptor (beta chain) was sequenced for a study of cytomegalovirus exposure and HLA in healthy donors. Overall study results and limits: At a 0.05 false discovery rate, a later analysis found some 17,000 TCR beta sequences to be associated with HLA alleles.

For this clone: Its antigen is not known.

The PCR ran on 60 Vbeta and 13 Jbeta primers. Here immunoSEQ multiplex PCR was the method, and the copy in TCRdb shows in-frame clones only, minus some. The sample has about 160,000 clones, approximately 81% seen once. This CDR3 is 11 amino acids long. The V end lost 4 bases, the J end lost 6 bases, and 9 bases lay between the germline ends. CDR1 and CDR2 (germline): GTSNPN, SVGIG (reference sequence). What was sequenced was PBMCs. The chain carries TRBV30 and TRBJ1-1, with a weak D call TRBD1 (5 bases). The source is a man younger than 35 in good health and CMV-seropositive. CDR3 sequence: CAWNGRAEAFF. CDR3 bases: TGTGCCTGGAACGGCAGGGCTGAAGCTTTCTTT.